This T cell receptor beta chain emerged from a study of radiotherapy plus CTLA-4 blockade in lung cancer. CDR1 and CDR2 (germline): MNHEY, SVGAGI. This CDR3 comprises 13 residues. V was pared by 5 bases and J by 3 bases, with 11 bases between. This clone has only a few counts. Its antigen is unidentified. Study results and caveats: In blood, early T cell clone dynamics reportedly predicted response best, together with interferon-beta.

Assay used: immunoSEQ multiplex PCR; TCRdb lists only in-frame clones, some missing. The sample carries about 45,000 clones, 63% recorded once. Sequenced material: peripheral blood, taken from a patient treated with radiotherapy plus ipilimumab. V usage is TRBV6-5 and J usage is TRBJ2-7; no clear D gene. This TCR was recovered from a human donor with non-small cell lung cancer who had a partial response to radiotherapy plus ipilimumab. This chain's CDR3 is CASSEARFYEQYF. The CDR3 DNA sequence: TGTGCCAGCAGTGAAGCACGATTCTACGAGCAGTACTTC.